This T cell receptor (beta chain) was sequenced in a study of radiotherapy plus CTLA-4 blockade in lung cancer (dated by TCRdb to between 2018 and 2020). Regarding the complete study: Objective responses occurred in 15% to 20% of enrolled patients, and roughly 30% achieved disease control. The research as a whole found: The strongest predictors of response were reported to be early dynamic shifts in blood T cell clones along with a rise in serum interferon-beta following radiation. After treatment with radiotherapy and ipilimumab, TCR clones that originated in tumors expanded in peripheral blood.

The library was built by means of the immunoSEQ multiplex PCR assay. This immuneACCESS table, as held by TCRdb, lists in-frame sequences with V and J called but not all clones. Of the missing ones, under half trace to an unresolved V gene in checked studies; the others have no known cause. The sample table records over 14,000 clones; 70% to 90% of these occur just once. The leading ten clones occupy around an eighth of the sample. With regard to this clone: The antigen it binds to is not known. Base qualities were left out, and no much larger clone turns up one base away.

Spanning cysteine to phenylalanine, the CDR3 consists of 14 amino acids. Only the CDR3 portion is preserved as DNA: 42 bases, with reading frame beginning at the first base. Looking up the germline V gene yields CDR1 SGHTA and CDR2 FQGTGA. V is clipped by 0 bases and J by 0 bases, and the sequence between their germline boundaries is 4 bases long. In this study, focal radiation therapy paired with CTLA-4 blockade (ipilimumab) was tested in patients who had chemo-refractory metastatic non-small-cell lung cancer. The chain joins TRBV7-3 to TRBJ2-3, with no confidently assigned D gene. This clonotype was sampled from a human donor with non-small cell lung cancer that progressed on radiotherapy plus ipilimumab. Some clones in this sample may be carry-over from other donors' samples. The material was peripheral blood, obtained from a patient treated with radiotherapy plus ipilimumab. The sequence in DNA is TGTGCCAGCAGCTTAACGCTAAGCACAGATACGCAGTATTTT. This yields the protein CASSLTLSTDTQYF.